This is a list of T cell receptor beta chains from one sample in a study of PD-1 blockade in classical Hodgkin lymphoma. Produced via immunoSEQ multiplex PCR; TCRdb's table is partial and in-frame only. The data show about 63,000 clones, around 89% seen once. The source material was peripheral blood mononuclear cells (PBMCs), sampled before the second cycle of nivolumab. These receptors all come from a human donor with classical Hodgkin lymphoma. The CDR3 runs from the conserved cysteine through the conserved F or W. A D gene is named only where the DNA matches it firmly.

d_call cdr3_length j_call v_call cdr3_aa cdr3_nt
. 13 TRBJ1-1 TRBV5-8 CASSWTWGGKAFF TGTGCCAGCAGCTGGACATGGGGGGGGAAAGCTTTCTTT
. 18 TRBJ1-4 TRBV7-9 CASSLARSGPPGNEKLFF TGTGCCAGCAGCTTAGCGAGATCCGGGCCTCCAGGGAATGAAAAACTGTTTTTT
TRBD1 15 TRBJ2-1 TRBV27 CASSVDRGPYNEQFF TGTGCCAGCAGTGTTGACAGGGGTCCCTACAATGAGCAGTTCTTC
. 12 TRBJ1-2 TRBV28 CASKEGGTGYTF TGTGCCAGCAAAGAGGGGGGGACTGGCTACACCTTC
. 17 TRBJ1-4 TRBV7-6 CASSLRGGGSTNEKLFF TGTGCCAGCAGCTTACGGGGAGGGGGATCAACTAATGAAAAACTGTTTTTT
TRBD2 18 TRBJ2-2 TRBV18 CASRAGSGGAWNTGELFF TGTGCCAGCCGAGCCGGTAGCGGGGGGGCCTGGAACACCGGGGAGCTGTTTTTT
. 14 TRBJ2-5 TRBV7-9 CASSFGGVVETQYF TGTGCCAGCAGCTTTGGAGGAGTGGTCGAGACCCAGTACTTC
TRBD1 14 TRBJ1-5 TRBV2 CASRPPGGHQPQHF TGTGCCAGCAGACCCCCAGGGGGCCATCAGCCCCAGCATTTT
. 21 TRBJ2-3 TRBV21-1 CASSSTRISGGTTSSTDTQYF TGTGCCAGCAGCAGTACTCGAATTAGCGGGGGGACAACTTCTAGCACAGATACGCAGTATTTT
TRBD2 16 TRBJ2-1 TRBV11-2 CASSFLAGGSYNEQFF TGTGCCAGCAGCTTCCTAGCGGGGGGGTCCTACAATGAGCAGTTCTTC
. 14 TRBJ1-2 TRBV18 CASSPLMGGDGYTF TGTGCCAGCTCACCTTTGATGGGGGGCGATGGCTACACCTTC
. 16 TRBJ2-7 TRBV19 CASSMAPNVGGYEQYF TGTGCCAGTAGTATGGCCCCGAATGTTGGAGGATACGAGCAGTACTTC
TRBD1 16 TRBJ1-1 TRBV5-1 CASSLGQGRGNTEAFF TGCGCCAGCAGCTTGGGACAGGGTAGGGGAAACACTGAAGCTTTCTTT
. 13 TRBJ2-3 TRBV10-3 CAISEVAKYTQYF TGTGCCATCAGTGAGGTAGCGAAGTATACGCAGTATTTT
TRBD2 17 TRBJ2-1 TRBV11-2 CASSLYFGGGPFDEQFF TGTGCCAGCAGCTTATATTTCGGCGGGGGGCCGTTCGATGAGCAGTTCTTC
. 16 TRBJ2-5 TRBV1 CTSSQAPREYQETQYF TGCACCAGCAGCCAAGCCCCGCGGGAGTACCAAGAGACCCAGTACTTC